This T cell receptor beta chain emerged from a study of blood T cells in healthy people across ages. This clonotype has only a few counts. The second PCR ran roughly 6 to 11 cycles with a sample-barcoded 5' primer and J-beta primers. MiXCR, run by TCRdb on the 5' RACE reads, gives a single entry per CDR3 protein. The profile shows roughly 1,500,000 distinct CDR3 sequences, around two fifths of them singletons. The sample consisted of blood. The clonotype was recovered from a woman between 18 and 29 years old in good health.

The chain's CDR3 is CASSVGNSNQPQHF. The DNA of the CDR3 is TGTGCCAGCAGCGTAGGCAATAGCAATCAGCCCCAGCATTTT. J is TRBJ1-5 and V is TRBV9; no clear D. V lost 0 bases, J lost 0 bases, and 4 bases lay in between. Germline values: CDR1 SGDLS, CDR2 YYNGEE. The CDR3 extends over 14 amino acids.